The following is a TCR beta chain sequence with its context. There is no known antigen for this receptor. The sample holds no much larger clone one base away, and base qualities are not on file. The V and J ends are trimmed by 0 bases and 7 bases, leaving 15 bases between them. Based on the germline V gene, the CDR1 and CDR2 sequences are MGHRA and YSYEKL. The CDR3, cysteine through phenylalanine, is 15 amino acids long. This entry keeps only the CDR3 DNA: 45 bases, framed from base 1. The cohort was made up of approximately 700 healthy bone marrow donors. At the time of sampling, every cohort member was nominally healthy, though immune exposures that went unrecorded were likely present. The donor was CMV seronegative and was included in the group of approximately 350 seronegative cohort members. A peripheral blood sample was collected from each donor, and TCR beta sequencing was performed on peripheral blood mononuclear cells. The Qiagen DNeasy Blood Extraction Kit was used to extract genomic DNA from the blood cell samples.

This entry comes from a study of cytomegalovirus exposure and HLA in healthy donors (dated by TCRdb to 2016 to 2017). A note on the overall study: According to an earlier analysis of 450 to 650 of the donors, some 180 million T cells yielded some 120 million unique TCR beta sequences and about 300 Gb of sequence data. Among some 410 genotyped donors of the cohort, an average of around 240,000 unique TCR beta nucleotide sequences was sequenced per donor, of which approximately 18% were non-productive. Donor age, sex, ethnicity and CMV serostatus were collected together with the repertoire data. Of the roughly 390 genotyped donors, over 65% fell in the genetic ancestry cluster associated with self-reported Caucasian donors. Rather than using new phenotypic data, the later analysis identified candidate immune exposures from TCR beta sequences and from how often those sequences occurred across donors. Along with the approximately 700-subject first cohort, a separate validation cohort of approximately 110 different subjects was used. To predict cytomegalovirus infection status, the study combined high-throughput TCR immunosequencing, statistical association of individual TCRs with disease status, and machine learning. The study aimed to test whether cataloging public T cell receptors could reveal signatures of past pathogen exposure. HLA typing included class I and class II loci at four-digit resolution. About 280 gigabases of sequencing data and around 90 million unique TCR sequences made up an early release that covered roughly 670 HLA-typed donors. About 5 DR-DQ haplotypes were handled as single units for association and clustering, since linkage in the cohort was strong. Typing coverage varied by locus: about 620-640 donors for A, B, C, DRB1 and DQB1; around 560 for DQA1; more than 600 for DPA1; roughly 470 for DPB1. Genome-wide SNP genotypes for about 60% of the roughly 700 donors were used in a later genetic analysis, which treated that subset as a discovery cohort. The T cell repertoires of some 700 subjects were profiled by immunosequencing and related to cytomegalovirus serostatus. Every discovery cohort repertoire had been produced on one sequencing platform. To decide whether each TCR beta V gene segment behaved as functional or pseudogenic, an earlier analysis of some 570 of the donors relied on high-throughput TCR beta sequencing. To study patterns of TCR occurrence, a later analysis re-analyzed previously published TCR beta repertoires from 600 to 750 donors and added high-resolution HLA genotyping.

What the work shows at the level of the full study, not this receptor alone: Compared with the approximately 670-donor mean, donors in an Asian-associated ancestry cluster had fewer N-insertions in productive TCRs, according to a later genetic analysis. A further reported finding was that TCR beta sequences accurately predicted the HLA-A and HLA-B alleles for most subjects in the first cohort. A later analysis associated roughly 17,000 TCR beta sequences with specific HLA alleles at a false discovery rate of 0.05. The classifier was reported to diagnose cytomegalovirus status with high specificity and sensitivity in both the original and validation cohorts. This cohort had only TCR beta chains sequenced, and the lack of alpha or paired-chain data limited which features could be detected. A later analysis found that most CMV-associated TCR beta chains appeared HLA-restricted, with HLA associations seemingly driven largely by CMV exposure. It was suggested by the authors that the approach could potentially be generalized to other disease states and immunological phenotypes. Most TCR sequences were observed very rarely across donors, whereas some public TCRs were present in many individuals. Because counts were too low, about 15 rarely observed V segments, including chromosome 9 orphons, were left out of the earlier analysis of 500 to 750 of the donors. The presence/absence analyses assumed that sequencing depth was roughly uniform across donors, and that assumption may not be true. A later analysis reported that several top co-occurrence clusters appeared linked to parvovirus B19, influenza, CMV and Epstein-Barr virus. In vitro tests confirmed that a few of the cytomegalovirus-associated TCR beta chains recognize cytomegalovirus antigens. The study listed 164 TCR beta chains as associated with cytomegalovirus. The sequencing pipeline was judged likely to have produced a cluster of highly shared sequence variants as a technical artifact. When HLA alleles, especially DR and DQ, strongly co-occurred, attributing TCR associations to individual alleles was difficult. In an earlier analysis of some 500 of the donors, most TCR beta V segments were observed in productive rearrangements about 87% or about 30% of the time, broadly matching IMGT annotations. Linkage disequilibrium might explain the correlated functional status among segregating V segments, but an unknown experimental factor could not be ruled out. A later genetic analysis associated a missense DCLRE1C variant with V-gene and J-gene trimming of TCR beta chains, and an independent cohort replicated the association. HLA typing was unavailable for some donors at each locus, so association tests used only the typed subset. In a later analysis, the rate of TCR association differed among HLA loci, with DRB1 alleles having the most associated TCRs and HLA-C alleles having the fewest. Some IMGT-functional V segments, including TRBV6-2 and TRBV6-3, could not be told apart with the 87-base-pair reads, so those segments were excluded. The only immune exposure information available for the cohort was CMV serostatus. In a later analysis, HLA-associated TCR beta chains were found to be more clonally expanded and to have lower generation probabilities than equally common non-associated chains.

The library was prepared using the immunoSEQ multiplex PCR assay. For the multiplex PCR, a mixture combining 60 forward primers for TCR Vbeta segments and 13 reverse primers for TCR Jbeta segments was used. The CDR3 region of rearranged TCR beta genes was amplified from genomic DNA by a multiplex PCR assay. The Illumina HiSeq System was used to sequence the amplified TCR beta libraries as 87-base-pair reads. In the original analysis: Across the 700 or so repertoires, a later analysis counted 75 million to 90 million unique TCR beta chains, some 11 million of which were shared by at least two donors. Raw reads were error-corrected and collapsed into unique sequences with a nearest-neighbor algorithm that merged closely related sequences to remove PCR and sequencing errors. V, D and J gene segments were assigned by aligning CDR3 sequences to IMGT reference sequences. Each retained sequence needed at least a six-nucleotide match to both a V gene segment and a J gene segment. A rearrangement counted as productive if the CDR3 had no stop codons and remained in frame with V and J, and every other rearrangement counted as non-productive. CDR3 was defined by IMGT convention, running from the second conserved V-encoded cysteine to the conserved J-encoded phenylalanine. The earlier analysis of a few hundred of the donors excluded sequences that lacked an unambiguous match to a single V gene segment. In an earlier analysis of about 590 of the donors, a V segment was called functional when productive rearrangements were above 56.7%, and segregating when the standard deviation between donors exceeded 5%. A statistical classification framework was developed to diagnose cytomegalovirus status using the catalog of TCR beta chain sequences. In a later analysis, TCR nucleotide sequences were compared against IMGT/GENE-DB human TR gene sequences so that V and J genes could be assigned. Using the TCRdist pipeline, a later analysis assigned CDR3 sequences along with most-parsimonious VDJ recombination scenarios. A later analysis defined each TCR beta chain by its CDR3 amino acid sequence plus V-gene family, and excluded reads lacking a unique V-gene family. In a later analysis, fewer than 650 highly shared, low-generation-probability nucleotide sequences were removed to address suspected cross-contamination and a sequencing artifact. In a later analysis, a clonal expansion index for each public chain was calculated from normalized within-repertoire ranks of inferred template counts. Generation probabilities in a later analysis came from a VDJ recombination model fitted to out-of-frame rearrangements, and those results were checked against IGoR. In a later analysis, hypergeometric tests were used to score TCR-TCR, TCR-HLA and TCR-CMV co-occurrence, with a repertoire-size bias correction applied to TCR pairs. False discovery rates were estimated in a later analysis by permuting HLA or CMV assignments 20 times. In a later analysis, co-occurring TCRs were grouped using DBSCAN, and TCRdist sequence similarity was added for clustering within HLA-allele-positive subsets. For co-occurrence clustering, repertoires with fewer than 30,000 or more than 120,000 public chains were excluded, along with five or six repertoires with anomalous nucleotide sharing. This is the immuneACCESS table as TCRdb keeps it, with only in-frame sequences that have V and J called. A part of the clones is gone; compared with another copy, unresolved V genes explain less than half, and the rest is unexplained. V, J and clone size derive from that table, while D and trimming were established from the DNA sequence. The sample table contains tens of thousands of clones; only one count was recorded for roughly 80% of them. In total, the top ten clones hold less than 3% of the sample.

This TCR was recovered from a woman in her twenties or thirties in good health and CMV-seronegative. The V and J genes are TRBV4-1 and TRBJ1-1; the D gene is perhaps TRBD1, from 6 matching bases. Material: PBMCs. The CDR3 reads CASSQDPSGANEAFF. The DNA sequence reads TGCGCCAGCAGCCAAGACCCCTCAGGGGCTAATGAAGCTTTCTTT.